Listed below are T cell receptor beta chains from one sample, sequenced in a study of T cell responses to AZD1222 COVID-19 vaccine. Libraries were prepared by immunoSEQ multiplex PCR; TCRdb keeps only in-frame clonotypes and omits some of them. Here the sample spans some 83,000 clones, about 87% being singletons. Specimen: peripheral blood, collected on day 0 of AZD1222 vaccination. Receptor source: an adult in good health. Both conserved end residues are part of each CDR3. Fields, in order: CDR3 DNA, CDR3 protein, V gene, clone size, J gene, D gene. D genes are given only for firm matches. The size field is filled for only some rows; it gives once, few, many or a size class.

TGTGCCAGTCGCCCCAAGGGGAATGGACAGCTGAACACTGAAGCTTTCTTT CASRPKGNGQLNTEAFF TRBV19 once TRBJ1-1 .
TGTGCCAGCAGCCAAGAAATTCTCTACGAGCAGTACTTC CASSQEILYEQYF TRBV4-2 . TRBJ2-7 .
TGTGCCAGCAGCTTACTGGGGGTCGATACGCAGTATTTT CASSLLGVDTQYF TRBV7-3 . TRBJ2-3 .
TGTGCCAGTAGTATAACGACAGATAGCAATCAGCCCCAGCATTTT CASSITTDSNQPQHF TRBV19 . TRBJ1-5 .
TGTGCCATCAGTGAGACGGATAATTCACCCCTCCACTTT CAISETDNSPLHF TRBV10-3 . TRBJ1-6 .
TGTGCCAGCTTGTCAGGTTTGGAGACCCAGTACTTC CASLSGLETQYF TRBV7-8 . TRBJ2-5 .
TGTGCCAGCAGCCCCGGGACAACTTCCTACGAGCAGTACTTC CASSPGTTSYEQYF TRBV4-2 once TRBJ2-7 .
TGTGCCAGCAGCCTCGGACAGGGGGACACTGAAGCTTTCTTT CASSLGQGDTEAFF TRBV3-1/TRBV3-2 . TRBJ1-1 TRBD1
TGTGCCAGCAGTCCTCTGAACACTGAAGCTTTCTTT CASSPLNTEAFF TRBV28 . TRBJ1-1 .
TGTGCCAGCAGTTTTGTGACCGGGACAGGGAGGTCACCCCTCCACTTT CASSFVTGTGRSPLHF TRBV27 . TRBJ1-6 TRBD1
TGTGCCAGTAGTACCGACAGGGAACCCCTCCACTTT CASSTDREPLHF TRBV19 once TRBJ1-6 TRBD1
TGTGCCAGCAGTGAAGGGCCCAGTAGCACAGATACGCAGTATTTT CASSEGPSSTDTQYF TRBV6-1 . TRBJ2-3 .
TGTGCCAGCAGCGAAGGAATTCCGGGACAGATCCTAAACTATGGCTACACCTTC CASSEGIPGQILNYGYTF TRBV2 . TRBJ1-2 TRBD1
TGTGCCTGGAGTGGGCTGGGCGGTGAAGCTTTCTTT CAWSGLGGEAFF TRBV30 . TRBJ1-1 .
TGTGCCAGCAGCCCGGGACTAGCAGGGACCGGGGAGCTGTTTTTT CASSPGLAGTGELFF TRBV7-6 few TRBJ2-2 TRBD2
TGCAGTGCTAGGGCCTACGAGCAGTACTTC CSARAYEQYF TRBV20-1 . TRBJ2-7 .
TGTGCCAGCAGCCCTAGGACGGTAGTATACTACGAGCAGTACTTC CASSPRTVVYYEQYF TRBV5-8 once TRBJ2-7 .
TGCGCCAGCAGCCTCGGACAAGGTACGCAGTATTTT CASSLGQGTQYF TRBV5-1 . TRBJ2-3 .
TGTGCCATCATGCCTGCAGGGAGCAGCTACGAGCAGTACTTC CAIMPAGSSYEQYF TRBV10-3 . TRBJ2-7 .
TGTGCCTGGAGTCTGGCGGGCAATCAGCCCCAGCATTTT CAWSLAGNQPQHF TRBV30 . TRBJ1-5 .
TGTGCCAGCAGCTCCCGCGGGGGCCGGACAGATACGCAGTATTTT CASSSRGGRTDTQYF TRBV11-2 . TRBJ2-3 .
TGTGCCAGCAGCCCTCAGACTAGCGGAGACTCCTACGAGCAGTACTTC CASSPQTSGDSYEQYF TRBV7-6 . TRBJ2-7 TRBD2
TGTGCCAGCAGCCAAGATGGTTTGGAGCGGGGAGTTAGCACAGATACGCAGTATTTT CASSQDGLERGVSTDTQYF TRBV4-2 once TRBJ2-3 TRBD2
TGTGCTAGTGGTTTCGTGAGTAAGAACTATGGCTACACCTTC CASGFVSKNYGYTF TRBV12-5 . TRBJ1-2 .
TGTGCCAGCAGCTCAGGCCTCTACGAGCAGTACTTC CASSSGLYEQYF TRBV5-5 . TRBJ2-7 .
TGCGCCAGCAGCCAAGATTACCGGGACAGGCCCGTCCCCATATATTTT CASSQDYRDRPVPIYF TRBV4-3 . TRBJ1-3 TRBD1
TGCGCCAGCAGTACGGGGGACACTGAAGCTTTCTTT CASSTGDTEAFF TRBV10-2 . TRBJ1-1 .
TGTGCCGCTAATCCGGGACAGGTCGGGTTAGGCTACACCTTC CAANPGQVGLGYTF TRBV30 . TRBJ1-2 TRBD1
TGTGCCAGCAGTTTCGATTCCCTTGACACTGAAGCTTTCTTT CASSFDSLDTEAFF TRBV6-5 . TRBJ1-1 .